A single TCR beta chain is shown here with its context. The antigen is unknown. The assay was immunoSEQ multiplex PCR, and TCRdb's table has in-frame clones only and misses some. The sample has over 12,000 clones, about 83% seen once. This specimen comes from a study of follicular helper T cells after annual influenza vaccination. Looking at the study overall: For some subjects, blood spans the 2013-2014, 2014-2015 and 2015-2016 annual vaccinations. Regarding the study as a whole: Recurrent ICOS+CD38+ cTfh clonotypes included tetramer and AIM influenza-specific ones.

Time point denoted: 2014-2015 season, pre-vaccination. Germline-derived CDR1 and CDR2 are GTSNPN and SVGIG (reference sequence). V was clipped by 3 bases and J by 8 bases; unmatched bases: 7. CDR3 length: 13 residues. This receptor was identified in an adult who received the influenza vaccine. This sequence joins TRBV30 and TRBJ1-3, with TRBD1 identical over 7 bases. The starting material was CXCR5- memory CD4+ T cells sorted from blood, obtained on the day of influenza vaccination. CDR3 residues: CAWSDRVVDTIYF. DNA for the CDR3: TGTGCCTGGAGCGACAGGGTTGTCGACACCATATATTTT.